The 16 T cell receptor beta chains listed next were all sequenced from one sample in a study of T cells after somatic rescue of genetic block. TCRdb's copy holds only in-frame clones and misses some; the assay was immunoSEQ multiplex PCR. The table shows 67,000 or so clones, with approximately 91% occurring only once. The material sequenced was peripheral blood mononuclear cells (PBMCs). The receptors here all came from a man aged 25 to 40.

In this sample, this clone turned up once. In the same sample, other DNA sequences code for this CDR3. This CDR3 is CASSVGGSTDTQYF. The CDR3 bases are TGTGCCAGCAGCGTAGGGGGCAGCACAGATACGCAGTATTTT. This chain uses TRBV9 with TRBJ2-3; weak D call: TRBD1 (5 bases). CDR1 is SGDLS and CDR2 is YYNGEE in the germline V gene. Trimming took 0 bases from V and 0 from J, leaving 5 bases between them. This CDR3 contains 14 residues.

The rearrangement links TRBV19 to TRBJ2-2; D not certain. V lost 1 base, J lost 2 bases, and 5 bases lay in between. The CDR3 is made up of 14 amino acids. Germline CDR1 reads LNHDA; CDR2 reads SQIVND (reference sequence). The CDR3, as DNA: TGTGCCAGTAGTATAGCAGTAAACACCGGGGAGCTGTTTTTT. Translation gives CASSIAVNTGELFF.

This chain joins TRBV27 and TRBJ1-5; TRBD1 matches 10 bases. CDR1 is MNHEY, CDR2 SMNVEV, per germline (reference sequence). The CDR3 sequence is 14 residues long. The V segment lost 5 bases and the J segment 2 bases; nucleotides outside the gene matches: 0. As DNA, the CDR3 is TGTGCCAGCAGTGGGACAGGGGGCAATCAGCCCCAGCATTTT. Protein sequence: CASSGTGGNQPQHF.

The V gene is TRBV18, the J gene TRBJ1-1, with no clear D. The CDR3 has 14 amino acids. V was trimmed by 6 bases and J by 0 bases, leaving 11 bases between them. From germline, CDR1 is KGHSH and CDR2 LQKENI. Here the CDR3 reads CASSPTTLNTEAFF. The CDR3 DNA reads TGTGCCAGCTCCCCTACCACTTTGAACACTGAAGCTTTCTTT.

The V call is TRBV7-8, the J call TRBJ2-7, with 7 bases that match TRBD2. The germline V gene has CDR1 SGHVS and CDR2 FQNEAQ. CDR3 length: 13 residues. The V and J ends lost 10 bases and 6 bases, in that order; junction bases with no gene match: 12. CDR3 residues: CATAGGVEGEQYF. The DNA of the CDR3 is TGTGCCACTGCTGGGGGGGTTGAGGGCGAGCAGTACTTC.

CDR3 residues: CASSAAGTGDGYTF. Here the CDR3 DNA reads TGTGCCAGTAGTGCCGCCGGGACAGGGGACGGCTACACCTTC. The chain employs TRBV19 and TRBJ1-2; 10 nucleotides agree with TRBD1. Trimming took 5 bases from V and 8 from J; bases not matched to a gene: 8. Germline CDR1 and CDR2: LNHDA and SQIVND (reference sequence). The CDR3 covers 14 residues.

The chain joins TRBV4-1 to TRBJ2-1; D gene unclear. The CDR3 runs 12 residues. V gave up 2 bases and J gave up 9 bases, with 8 bases separating them. The germline CDR1 and CDR2 sequences are MGHRA and YSYEKL. CDR3 coding DNA: TGCGCCAGCAGCCAAAGAGCTGGTGAGCAGTTCTTC. This sequence encodes CASSQRAGEQFF.

The rearrangement links TRBV6-1 to TRBJ2-7, with 9 bases aligning to TRBD1. Germline loops: CDR1 MNHNS, CDR2 SASEGT. The J segment lost 5 bases and the V segment lost 4 bases, leaving 6 bases of the junction unmatched. The CDR3 sequence is 14 residues long. The CDR3 bases are TGTGCCAGCAGTGGGGGACAGGGTTCCCACGAGCAGTACTTC. It codes for CASSGGQGSHEQYF.

The rearrangement joins TRBV13 to TRBJ1-4, with D unresolved. Germline assignment: CDR1 PRHDT and CDR2 FYEKMQ (reference sequence). The CDR3 sequence is 14 residues long. V was pared by 0 bases and J by 5 bases, with 7 bases between. CDR3 protein: CASSLGGRNEKLFF. CDR3 DNA: TGTGCCAGCAGCTTAGGGGGGAGAAATGAAAAACTGTTTTTT.

The chain has TRBV28 and TRBJ2-5, with D maybe TRBD2 (5 bases). Per germline, CDR1 MDHEN and CDR2 SYDVKM. V was shortened by 3 bases and J by 5 bases, with 10 bases between the two germline ends. The CDR3 is 13 residues long. In DNA form, the CDR3 reads TGTGCCAGCAGTTTGCTGGACTTGGAGACCCAGTACTTC. This encodes CASSLLDLETQYF.

This clone was found a few times. The genes are TRBV6-5 and TRBJ1-6; D gene ambiguous. V lost 6 bases and J 8 bases, leaving 14 bases between the germline ends. The CDR3 is 14 residues long. Germline assignment: CDR1 MNHEY and CDR2 SVGAGI. CDR3 protein: CASSQTSAYSPLHF. The CDR3 DNA follows: TGTGCCAGCAGCCAAACCAGCGCTTATTCACCCCTCCACTTT.

The J gene is TRBJ1-4, the V gene TRBV19, with D possibly TRBD1 on 5 matching bases. CDR1 is LNHDA, CDR2 SQIVND, per germline (reference sequence). This CDR3 has 14 residues. V lost 3 bases and J 5 bases, leaving 10 bases between the germline ends. The chain's CDR3 is CASSISGANEKLFF. The CDR3 nucleotides are TGTGCCAGTAGTATCTCCGGGGCAAATGAAAAACTGTTTTTT.

The CDR3 region has the DNA TGTGCCAGCAGCAACAGACAGGATTTCTCCTACGAGCAGTACTTC. Translation gives CASSNRQDFSYEQYF. This chain uses TRBV7-2 with TRBJ2-7; maybe TRBD1 (6 bases). Germline V gene sequence: CDR1 SGHTA, CDR2 FQGNSA. Trimming cost V 5 bases and J 0 bases, with 14 bases left between them. The CDR3 runs 15 residues.

The rearrangement links TRBV5-1 to TRBJ2-5, with D perhaps matching TRBD2 (7 bases). Trimming removed 0 bases at V and 2 bases at J, with 11 bases between. Germline V gene sequence: CDR1 SGHRS, CDR2 YFSETQ. The CDR3 spans 15 residues. The CDR3 spells CASSLEGGPQETQYF. DNA of the CDR3: TGCGCCAGCAGCTTGGAGGGGGGGCCGCAAGAGACCCAGTACTTC. The full variable domain, its missing parts supplied by reference TRBV5-1 and TRBJ2-5, is KAGVTQTPRYLIKTRGQQVTLSCSPISGHRSVSWYQQTPGQGLQFLFEYFSETQRNKGNFPGRFSGRQFSNSRSEMNVSTLELGDSALYLCASSLEGGPQETQYFGPGTRLLVL.

This chain links TRBV7-8 with TRBJ1-2; D uncertain. Trimming took off 0 bases at V and 4 bases at J, with 6 bases between the two ends. The CDR3 contains 13 residues. The germline V gene encodes CDR1 SGHVS and CDR2 FQNEAQ. The CDR3 here is CASSLANRYGYTF. The CDR3 bases are TGTGCCAGCAGCTTAGCAAACCGCTATGGCTACACCTTC.

The J gene is TRBJ1-5, the V gene TRBV5-5, with D maybe TRBD1 (6 bases). CDR1 and CDR2 (germline): SGHKS, YYEKEE (reference sequence). This CDR3 contains 18 residues. The germline V and J ends were trimmed by 2 bases and 5 bases, with 23 bases remaining between them. CDR3 loop: CASSLHDRRPSKDQPQHF. CDR3 sequence (DNA): TGTGCCAGCAGCTTACATGACAGGCGCCCCAGTAAAGATCAGCCCCAGCATTTT.